The 10 T cell receptor beta chains listed next were all sequenced from one sample in a study of blood T cell repertoires in COVID-19 (dated by TCRdb to 2020 to 2021). The library was produced with the immunoSEQ multiplex PCR assay. The table comes from immuneACCESS by way of TCRdb, which keeps in-frame sequences with V and J called. Part of the clones is missing from these tables; in studies checked, under half for an unresolved V gene and the rest for unknown reasons. The sample table contains 290,000 or so clones; only one count was recorded for approximately 78% of them. About 5% of the sample lies in the top ten. Sequenced sample: PBMCs or T cells enriched from blood (not recorded which). The receptors were sampled from a man between 35 and 55 years old who had been exposed to COVID-19.

This clone appeared a few times. V usage is TRBV10-1 and J usage is TRBJ2-7; possibly TRBD1 for D (6 bases). The V and J ends lost 5 bases and 6 bases respectively, with 14 bases between them. Germline CDR1 WNHNN, CDR2 SYGVQD (reference sequence). The CDR3 spans 13 residues. CDR3 sequence: CASSFRPRGEQYF. Written as DNA, the CDR3 is TGCGCCAGCAGTTTTCGACCCAGGGGCGAGCAGTACTTC.

The count of this clone is one. The chain employs TRBV3-1 (or the pseudogene TRBV3-2) and TRBJ1-3; tentatively, D is TRBD1 (5 bases). The CDR3 covers 12 residues. The germline V gene has CDR1 LGHDT and CDR2 YNNKEL (reference sequence). The V gene lost 7 bases and the J gene lost 3 bases, with 7 bases spanning the gap. CDR3: CASNGGGNTIYF. The CDR3, as DNA: TGTGCCAGCAACGGGGGTGGAAACACCATATATTTT.

This chain links TRBV12-5 with TRBJ2-2, with 7 bases aligning to TRBD1. V gave up 2 bases and J gave up 2 bases; unmatched junction bases: 5. Germline lookup yields CDR1 LGHNT and CDR2 FRNRAP. The CDR3 spans 16 residues. The CDR3 coding sequence is TGTGCTAGTGGTTTGACAGGGACAGCTAACACCGGGGAGCTGTTTTTT. It encodes CASGLTGTANTGELFF.

This chain connects TRBV18 to TRBJ2-7; 8 positions agree with TRBD1. The CDR3 spans 14 residues. After removal of 3 bases from V and 2 bases from J, the junction contained 3 bases not matched to a gene. Looked up from germline, CDR1 is KGHSH and CDR2 is LQKENI. In DNA, the CDR3 is TGTGCCAGCTCACCGACAGGGGTAACCTACGAGCAGTACTTC. It translates to CASSPTGVTYEQYF.

The gene calls are TRBV2 and TRBJ1-5, with 7 bases that match TRBD1. The ends lost 6 bases at V and 5 bases at J; junction bases unmatched: 4. The germline gives CDR1 SNHLY, CDR2 FYNNEI. This CDR3 has 13 residues. CDR3 protein: CASRQGIHQPQHF. The CDR3 DNA reads TGTGCCAGCAGACAGGGGATTCATCAGCCCCAGCATTTT.

The CDR3 nucleotides are TGTGCCAGCAGGACAGGGCCCAATAGCTACACCTTC. It encodes CASRTGPNSYTF. The gene calls are TRBV2 and TRBJ1-2; 7 bases are a match to TRBD1. J lost 9 bases, V lost 6 bases, and 7 bases had no gene match. The CDR3 consists of 12 residues. Germline V lookup: CDR1 SNHLY, CDR2 FYNNEI.

V gene TRBV3-1 (or the pseudogene TRBV3-2) combines with J gene TRBJ2-7; possible D gene TRBD2, 6 bases. This CDR3 region has 16 residues. From germline, CDR1 is LGHDT and CDR2 YNNKEL (reference sequence). The ends were cut back, 3 bases at V and 2 bases at J, with 17 bases in the middle. CDR3 nucleotides: TGTGCCAGCAGCCACCTCCCGCGGGACTCAACCTACGAGCAGTACTTC. It encodes CASSHLPRDSTYEQYF.

This chain connects TRBV11-2 to TRBJ1-1, with D maybe TRBD1 (6 bases). V was shortened by 4 bases and J by 5 bases, with 11 bases between the two germline ends. The germline CDR1 and CDR2 sequences are SGHAT and FQNNGV. This CDR3 comprises 13 residues. Written as DNA, the CDR3 is TGTGCCAGCAGCTACAGGGTGAGGACTGAAGCTTTCTTT. It is translated as CASSYRVRTEAFF.

This chain connects TRBV18 to TRBJ2-3; TRBD2 is a possible D gene (6 bases). Trimming left V 8 bases short and J 2 bases short, with 17 bases between. Per germline, CDR1 KGHSH and CDR2 LQKENI. The CDR3 consists of 15 residues. In nucleotides, the CDR3 is TGTGCCAGCGCACTCGGGGGAAGCCTCACAGATACGCAGTATTTT. Its translation: CASALGGSLTDTQYF.

V usage is TRBV5-1 and J usage is TRBJ2-7, with 7 positions matching TRBD2. This CDR3 has 14 amino acids. Germline trimming cut 4 bases from V and 0 bases from J; bases unmatched to any gene: 4. CDR1 and CDR2 from the germline V gene are SGHRS and YFSETQ. This chain's CDR3 is CASSGAGDSYEQYF. The CDR3, as DNA: TGCGCCAGCAGCGGGGCGGGGGACTCCTACGAGCAGTACTTC.